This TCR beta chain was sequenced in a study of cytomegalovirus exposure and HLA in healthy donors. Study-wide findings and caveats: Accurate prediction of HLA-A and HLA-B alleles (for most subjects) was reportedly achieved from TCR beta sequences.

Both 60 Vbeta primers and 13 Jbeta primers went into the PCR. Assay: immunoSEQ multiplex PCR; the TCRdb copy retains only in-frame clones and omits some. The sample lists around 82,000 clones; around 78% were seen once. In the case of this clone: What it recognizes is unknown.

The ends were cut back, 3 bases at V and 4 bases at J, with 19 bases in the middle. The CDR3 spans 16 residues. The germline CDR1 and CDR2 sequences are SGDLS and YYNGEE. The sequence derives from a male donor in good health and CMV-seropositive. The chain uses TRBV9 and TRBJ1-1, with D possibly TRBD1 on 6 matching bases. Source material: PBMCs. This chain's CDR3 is CASSGDPTGPFTEAFF. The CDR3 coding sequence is TGTGCCAGCAGCGGCGACCCTACAGGGCCCTTCACTGAAGCTTTCTTT.